This T cell receptor beta chain was identified in a study of T cell changes during pregnancy in multiple sclerosis. The CDR3 has 15 residues. Germline V lookup: CDR1 MNHEY, CDR2 SVGAGI. V shed 6 bases and J 1 base; nucleotides not matched to a gene: 3. Sequencing was performed with immunoSEQ multiplex PCR; in TCRdb, only in-frame clones are kept and a portion is missing. The sample yields tens of thousands of clones, 85% to 95% seen once. This TCR was recovered from a female donor with multiple sclerosis, enrolled in a pregnancy study. Sequences were derived from peripheral blood, sampled after pregnancy. The chain uses TRBV6-5 and TRBJ2-3, with 11 bases fitting TRBD2. CDR3 region: CASRRTSGRTDTQYF. The CDR3 DNA is TGTGCCAGCAGGCGGACTAGCGGGCGCACAGATACGCAGTATTTT.